The rows below give T cell receptor beta chains drawn from one sample of a study of blood T cells in healthy people across ages. TCRdb passed the 5' RACE reads through MiXCR, listing each CDR3 protein once. The sample lists roughly 1,500,000 distinct CDR3 sequences, 34% occurring once. The sample was blood. The receptors derive from a woman in her thirties in good health. CDR3s include the opening cysteine and the closing phenylalanine or tryptophan. Fields, in order: J gene, clone size, D gene, V gene, CDR3 protein, CDR3 DNA. A D gene is named only where the DNA matches it firmly. A row's size may be missing; if present it is once, few, many or a size class.

TRBJ2-2 NA NA TRBV4-1 CASSQGRGLLIGELFF TGCGCCAGCAGCCAAGGGCGGGGGCTACTCATCGGGGAGCTGTTTTTT
TRBJ2-5 few NA TRBV7-9 CASTPARETQYF TGTGCCAGCACTCCCGCTCGGGAGACCCAGTACTTC
TRBJ2-4 few TRBD1 TRBV4-1 CASTKRRDRGRSVAKNIQYF TGCGCCAGCACCAAAAGGCGGGACAGGGGGCGGTCGGTGGCCAAAAACATTCAGTACTTC
TRBJ1-1 NA TRBD1 TRBV4-2 CASSQEGRIGDGTGRMNTEAFF TGTGCCAGCAGCCAAGAAGGGCGTATTGGTGATGGGACAGGGCGGATGAACACTGAAGCTTTCTTT
TRBJ1-5 NA NA TRBV3-1 CASSQPRGGQPQHF TGTGCCAGCAGCCAACCAAGGGGTGGTCAGCCCCAGCATTTT
TRBJ2-5 NA NA TRBV24-1 CAAAGYGEQETQYF TGTGCCGCCGCGGGTTACGGGGAACAAGAGACCCAGTACTTC
TRBJ2-5 NA NA TRBV15 CATSRDFGQETQYF TGTGCCACCAGCAGAGACTTCGGGCAAGAGACCCAGTACTTC
TRBJ1-2 NA NA TRBV12-3/TRBV12-4 CASSPTNNYGYTF TGTGCCAGCAGCCCGACAAATAACTATGGCTACACCTTC
TRBJ2-7 NA NA TRBV5-1 CASSPGTLQVYEQYF TGCGCCAGCAGCCCCGGGACTCTCCAAGTCTACGAGCAGTACTTC
TRBJ1-1 few TRBD1 TRBV7-9 CASSPTGGEAFF TGTGCCAGCAGCCCGACAGGGGGTGAAGCTTTCTTT
TRBJ1-2 once NA TRBV5-6 CASSLGGGEGYGYTF TGTGCCAGCAGCTTGGGCGGGGGCGAGGGCTATGGCTACACCTTC
TRBJ2-7 few TRBD2 TRBV10-3 CAINARGGSKVYEQYF TGTGCCATCAATGCGCGGGGGGGCTCCAAGGTCTACGAGCAGTACTTC
TRBJ2-3 few TRBD2 TRBV29-1 CSVAGLAGGPDTQYF TGCAGCGTCGCGGGACTAGCGGGAGGGCCGGATACGCAGTATTTT
TRBJ1-4 NA TRBD1 TRBV29-1 CSVSLTGGEKLFF TGCAGCGTCAGTCTCACAGGGGGGGAAAAACTGTTTTTT
TRBJ2-1 NA NA TRBV18 CASSRWPDAYNEQFF TGTGCCAGCTCCCGGTGGCCGGATGCCTACAATGAGCAGTTCTTC
TRBJ1-4 NA NA TRBV20-1 CSAPWGATNEKLFF TGCAGTGCACCATGGGGTGCAACTAATGAAAAACTGTTTTTT
TRBJ2-7 NA TRBD2 TRBV10-2 CASSLLAGPDEQYF TGCGCCAGCAGCCTACTAGCGGGGCCCGACGAGCAGTACTTC
TRBJ2-5 NA NA TRBV6-2/TRBV6-3 CASRTPLKRAQETQYF TGTGCCAGCCGGACCCCGTTGAAGCGGGCCCAAGAGACCCAGTACTTC
TRBJ2-2 NA NA TRBV30 CAGSVRGAGKLFF TGTGCCGGGAGTGTACGCGGGGCCGGGAAGCTGTTTTTT
TRBJ1-4 few NA TRBV3-1 CASSPSDGYEKLFF TGTGCCAGCAGCCCCTCGGACGGATATGAAAAACTGTTTTTT
TRBJ2-6 once TRBD1 TRBV5-1 CASSGHSGTGPGANVLTF TGCGCCAGCAGCGGTCATTCCGGGACAGGGCCAGGGGCCAACGTCCTGACTTTC
TRBJ1-2 NA NA TRBV6-1 CASREEQGSDGYTF TGTGCCAGCAGGGAAGAGCAGGGAAGTGATGGCTACACCTTC
TRBJ2-5 NA NA TRBV14 CASSRILDATQYF TGTGCCAGCAGCCGAATTTTGGATGCGACCCAGTACTTC
TRBJ1-5 NA NA TRBV2 CASRHEMSNQPQHF TGTGCCAGCCGTCATGAGATGAGCAATCAGCCCCAGCATTTT
TRBJ2-5 NA NA TRBV20-1 CSARAEGETQYF TGCAGTGCTAGGGCCGAAGGAGAGACCCAGTACTTC
TRBJ2-1 many TRBD2 TRBV4-1 CASSQLPSGSEQFF TGCGCCAGCAGCCAATTACCTAGCGGCAGTGAGCAGTTCTTC
TRBJ1-1 many NA TRBV10-3 CATDTGRWTEAFF TGTGCCACAGACACAGGGCGGTGGACTGAAGCTTTCTTT
TRBJ2-3 many TRBD2 TRBV20-1 CSAPQTSGGPDTQYF TGCAGTGCCCCTCAGACTAGCGGGGGGCCCGATACGCAGTATTTT
TRBJ2-7 few TRBD1 TRBV20-1 CSAGAMGDRPYEQYF TGCAGTGCGGGAGCGATGGGGGACAGACCCTACGAGCAGTACTTC
TRBJ2-1 NA NA TRBV5-1 CASSLESRPRTHNEQFF TGCGCCAGCAGCTTGGAGTCTAGGCCTCGAACTCACAATGAGCAGTTCTTC
TRBJ2-1 many NA TRBV20-1 CSASNQAGTYNEQFF TGCAGTGCTAGCAATCAGGCGGGCACCTACAATGAGCAGTTCTTC
TRBJ1-2 NA TRBD1 TRBV28 CASSSRTGWKGYTF TGTGCCAGCAGTTCCCGGACAGGGTGGAAAGGCTACACCTTC